The next 30 T cell receptor beta chains were all read from a single sample in a study of T cell responses to AZD1222 COVID-19 vaccine. Clones were read by immunoSEQ multiplex PCR, and TCRdb kept only the in-frame ones, dropping some. The table shows approximately 45,000 clones, with approximately 89% occurring only once. The sample here was peripheral blood, taken 28 days after the second AZD1222 dose. The receptors here all came from an adult who received the AZD1222 COVID-19 vaccine.

The chain links TRBV6-6 to TRBJ2-2, with 7 bases lining up with TRBD1. The CDR3 is made up of 15 amino acids. CDR1 and CDR2 from the germline V gene are MNHNY and SVGAGI (reference sequence). J was trimmed by 1 base and V by 6 bases; bases with no gene match: 5. The CDR3, as DNA: TGTGCCAGCAGACCGGGACAGCGGAACACCGGGGAGCTGTTTTTT. As protein: CASRPGQRNTGELFF.

The V call is TRBV29-1, the J call TRBJ2-7; unclear D gene. The V and J ends lost 5 bases and 7 bases respectively, with 18 bases between them. The CDR3 totals 13 residues. Germline V gene sequence: CDR1 SQVTM, CDR2 ANQGSEA. The DNA of the CDR3 is TGCAGCGTTAGGAGTCAGAAGGATGGGGAGCAGTACTTC. Its protein is CSVRSQKDGEQYF.

The gene calls are TRBV9 and TRBJ2-7, with no clear D. Germline lookup yields CDR1 SGDLS and CDR2 YYNGEE. This CDR3 is 14 amino acids long. Deletions cut 2 bases from V and 0 bases from J, with 9 bases between. The DNA of the CDR3 is TGTGCCAGCAGCGTTAACCCGGACTCCTACGAGCAGTACTTC. It codes for CASSVNPDSYEQYF.

The genes are TRBV12-5 and TRBJ1-2, with 9 bases aligning to TRBD1. Germline CDR1 reads LGHNT; CDR2 reads FRNRAP. The CDR3 extends over 15 amino acids. J was trimmed by 6 bases and V by 5 bases; bases with no gene match: 10. CDR3 amino acids: CASGGTGLNEDGYTF. CDR3 nucleotides: TGTGCTAGTGGTGGGACAGGGCTCAACGAGGATGGCTACACCTTC.

This sequence joins TRBV7-9 and TRBJ2-2; D call uncertain. The CDR3 is made up of 11 amino acids. Germline V gene sequence: CDR1 SEHNR, CDR2 FQNEAQ (reference sequence). Trimming left V 2 bases short and J 7 bases short, with 2 bases between. The CDR3 region is CASSLLGELFF. CDR3 nucleotide sequence: TGTGCCAGCAGCTTACTCGGGGAGCTGTTTTTT.

V is TRBV13 and J is TRBJ2-1, with 8 bases lining up with TRBD2. V lost 5 bases and J lost 7; bases outside the gene matches: 10. Germline V gene sequence: CDR1 PRHDT, CDR2 FYEKMQ (reference sequence). This CDR3 region has 15 residues. CDR3 nucleotides: TGTGCCAGCAGCGGATCCGGGACTAGGGTTAATGAGCAGTTCTTC. Amino acid sequence: CASSGSGTRVNEQFF.

Here the CDR3 DNA reads TGTGCCAGCTCACTCGCCGGGGGGGGTGGCGTCGTCTACGAGCAGTACTTC. Its translation: CASSLAGGGGVVYEQYF. The gene calls are TRBV18 and TRBJ2-7, with 8 positions matching TRBD2. The V segment lost 4 bases and the J segment 3 bases; nucleotides outside the gene matches: 14. Germline CDR1 is KGHSH and CDR2 is LQKENI. There are 17 residues in the CDR3.

CDR3 in amino acids: CASSSRSGGANEQYF. The CDR3, as DNA: TGTGCCAGCAGCTCACGTAGCGGGGGGGCAAACGAGCAGTACTTC. The V and J genes are TRBV7-2 and TRBJ2-7; 11 bases fit TRBD2. J gave up 5 bases and V 4 bases, and 7 bases lay outside the gene matches. Germline CDR1 and CDR2: SGHTA and FQGNSA. This CDR3 region has 15 residues.

This clone was picked up one time. The J gene is TRBJ1-1, the V gene TRBV10-3; no firm D call. Germline CDR1 reads ENHRY; CDR2 reads SYGVKD. The CDR3 totals 12 residues. V lost 6 bases to trimming and J lost 2 bases, with 7 bases between them. CDR3 region: CAIRGLNTEAFF. The CDR3 nucleotides read TGTGCCATCAGGGGTTTAAACACTGAAGCTTTCTTT.

V is TRBV4-3 and J is TRBJ1-1; no reliable D call. The CDR3 is made up of 13 amino acids. V was shortened by 0 bases and J by 7 bases, with 9 bases between the two germline ends. From germline, CDR1 is LGHNA and CDR2 YSLEER. The CDR3, as DNA: TGCGCCAGCAGCCAAGACCGGAGATATGAAGCTTTCTTT. The encoded protein is CASSQDRRYEAFF.

This rearrangement joins TRBV6-2 or TRBV6-3 to TRBJ1-2; D is ambiguous. Germline values: CDR1 MNHEY, CDR2 SVGEGT. This CDR3 spans 12 amino acids. Trimming took off 2 bases at V and 3 bases at J, with 4 bases between the two ends. CDR3 protein: CASSYTDYGYTF. The CDR3 bases are TGTGCCAGCAGTTACACCGACTATGGCTACACCTTC.

This clone was picked up a small number of times. The chain is built from TRBV6-4 and TRBJ2-1; 14 bases match TRBD2. CDR1 MRHNA and CDR2 SNTAGT come from the germline V gene. This CDR3 contains 14 residues. Trimming at V came to 6 bases and at J to 12 bases, leaving 7 bases not matched to a gene. CDR3 nucleotides: TGTGCCAGCAGGGGGACTAGCGGGAGAGGAGTGCAGTTCTTC. It translates to CASRGTSGRGVQFF.

The genes are TRBV25-1 and TRBJ1-5; a possible D gene is TRBD1 (5 bases). Per the germline V gene, CDR1 is MGHDK and CDR2 is SYGVNS. Trimming took 1 base from V and 7 from J, leaving 14 bases between them. The CDR3 has 15 residues. For the CDR3, the DNA is TGTGCCAGCAGTGAATCCGGGACGGGGGACCAGCCCCAGCATTTT. The encoded protein is CASSESGTGDQPQHF.

This clone has just one count. V is TRBV7-2 and J is TRBJ1-2; 9 bases agree with TRBD1. The V segment lost 2 bases and the J segment 7 bases; nucleotides outside the gene matches: 5. The germline V gene has CDR1 SGHTA and CDR2 FQGNSA. CDR3 length: 14 amino acids. For the CDR3, the DNA is TGTGCCAGCAGCTTAACAGGGGGCGGTGGTGGCTACACCTTC. The encoded protein is CASSLTGGGGGYTF.

This clone occurred a few times. The chain combines TRBV13 with TRBJ1-2, with 7 bases matching TRBD1. CDR1 is PRHDT and CDR2 is FYEKMQ in the germline V gene (reference sequence). The CDR3 runs 14 residues. Unmatched junction bases numbered 11, after V lost 5 bases and J lost 8 bases. The CDR3 reads CASSNSRGREGYTF. In DNA form, the CDR3 reads TGTGCCAGCAGCAATAGTAGGGGGCGCGAGGGCTACACCTTC.

Only one count was recorded for this clone. This chain connects TRBV12-3 or TRBV12-4 to TRBJ2-1; D gene uncertain. The V end was cut by 4 bases, the J end by 3 bases, with 4 bases between. CDR3 size: 12 residues. CDR3 sequence: CASSSYYNEQFF. The CDR3 DNA is TGTGCCAGCAGTTCCTACTACAATGAGCAGTTCTTC.

Comments on this clone: Other DNA sequences in this sample translate to the same CDR3. The DNA of the CDR3 is TGCGCCAGCAGCTTGGAAGGAAACACTGAAGCTTTCTTT. It is translated as CASSLEGNTEAFF. The chain recombines TRBV5-1 with TRBJ1-1, with unresolved D. Trimming pared 0 bases from V and 2 bases from J, leaving 5 bases between. The germline CDR1 and CDR2 sequences are SGHRS and YFSETQ. This CDR3 spans 13 amino acids.

This sequence joins TRBV5-6 and TRBJ1-2, with a possible D match to TRBD1 (5 bases). Trimming left V 5 bases short and J 8 bases short, with 10 bases between. CDR1 SGHDT and CDR2 YYEEEE come from the germline V gene. This CDR3 has 11 residues. The CDR3 bases are TGTGCCAGCAGGGCTGCAGGGGGCTACACCTTC. Translation: CASRAAGGYTF.

The chain recombines TRBV5-4 with TRBJ2-2, with TRBD2 as a possible D gene (5 bases). The CDR3 consists of 13 residues. Germline V gives CDR1 SGHNT, CDR2 YYREEE (reference sequence). V lost 2 bases and J lost 3, with 5 bases in between. The CDR3 sequence: CASSFGDTGELFF. In DNA, the CDR3 is TGTGCCAGCAGCTTCGGGGACACCGGGGAGCTGTTTTTT.

This chain links TRBV18 with TRBJ2-6; the match to TRBD1 covers 8 bases. The germline CDR1 and CDR2 sequences are KGHSH and LQKENI. V gave up 4 bases and J gave up 2 bases; unmatched junction bases: 4. The CDR3 has 16 residues. CDR3 coding DNA: TGTGCCAGCTCACGCGCAGGGGGCACTGGGGCCAACGTCCTGACTTTC. Amino acid sequence: CASSRAGGTGANVLTF.

This chain uses TRBV3-1 (or the pseudogene TRBV3-2) with TRBJ1-4, with TRBD1 as a possible D gene (5 bases). This CDR3 is 14 amino acids long. V was shortened by 4 bases and J by 6 bases, with 12 bases between the two germline ends. CDR1 and CDR2 from the germline V gene are LGHDT and YNNKEL (reference sequence). CDR3 nucleotide sequence: TGTGCCAGCAGCCCGGGGGACCTGGATGAAAAACTGTTTTTT. Amino acids: CASSPGDLDEKLFF.

This clone was counted a single time. The genes are TRBV6-5 and TRBJ2-3; 7 nucleotides line up with TRBD2. With 6 bases clipped from V and 1 base from J, the junction kept 7 bases outside the gene matches. CDR3 size: 15 residues. Germline CDR1 and CDR2: MNHEY and SVGAGI. DNA of the CDR3: TGTGCCAGCAGGGCAGATCGGGGGGGCACAGATACGCAGTATTTT. Amino acid sequence: CASRADRGGTDTQYF.

The chain couples TRBV10-1 to TRBJ2-7, with 10 bases that match TRBD1. V dropped 6 bases and J dropped 6; count of bases not matched to a gene: 11. This CDR3 is 15 amino acids long. Germline V CDR1 and CDR2: WNHNN, SYGVQD (reference sequence). As DNA, the CDR3 is TGCGCCAGCAGCCCTCGTCCCGGGACAGGGGTCGAGCAGTACTTC. As protein: CASSPRPGTGVEQYF.

The V call is TRBV3-1 (or the pseudogene TRBV3-2), the J call TRBJ1-4; tentatively, D is TRBD1 (5 bases). With 0 bases removed from V and 10 bases from J, the gap between germline ends came to 9 bases. This CDR3 has 13 residues. Germline V gives CDR1 LGHDT, CDR2 YNNKEL (reference sequence). The CDR3 protein is CASSQDWGGKLFF. The CDR3 DNA reads TGTGCCAGCAGCCAAGATTGGGGGGGAAAACTGTTTTTT.

The V gene is TRBV7-9, the J gene TRBJ1-5; 8 bases map to TRBD1. The CDR3 runs 16 residues. Trimming cost V 5 bases and J 4 bases; bases outside gene matches: 10. Germline assignment: CDR1 SEHNR and CDR2 FQNEAQ (reference sequence). The CDR3 region is CASSPSTGGWNQPQHF. CDR3 nucleotides: TGTGCCAGCAGCCCAAGTACAGGGGGTTGGAATCAGCCCCAGCATTTT.

This rearrangement joins TRBV6-5 to TRBJ1-4; a possible D gene is TRBD1 (6 bases). The germline V gene encodes CDR1 MNHEY and CDR2 SVGAGI. V shed 4 bases and J shed 2 bases, with 11 bases lying between them. This CDR3 is 15 amino acids long. CDR3 protein: CASSSSGATNEKLFF. The CDR3 nucleotides read TGTGCCAGCAGTTCGTCAGGGGCGACTAATGAAAAACTGTTTTTT.

The chain recombines TRBV9 with TRBJ2-1; a possible D gene is TRBD2 (5 bases). Trimming left V 0 bases short and J 0 bases short, with 10 bases between. This CDR3 region has 16 residues. Per germline, CDR1 SGDLS and CDR2 YYNGEE. Here the CDR3 reads CASSVAGGSSYNEQFF. The DNA for the CDR3 is TGTGCCAGCAGCGTAGCTGGTGGGAGCTCCTACAATGAGCAGTTCTTC.

The chain carries TRBV7-2 and TRBJ2-3, with 11 bases aligning to TRBD2. V lost 5 bases to trimming and J lost 5 bases; unmatched junction nucleotides: 6. This CDR3 comprises 15 residues. Germline values: CDR1 SGHTA, CDR2 FQGNSA. CDR3: CASSQLAGVIDTQYF. The DNA of the CDR3 is TGTGCCAGCAGCCAACTAGCGGGAGTTATAGATACGCAGTATTTT.

Comments on this clone: This specimen includes other DNA sequences encoding the same CDR3. V gene TRBV7-9 combines with J gene TRBJ2-3; D not certain. The V gene lost 5 bases and the J gene lost 0 bases, with 3 bases spanning the gap. Per the germline V gene, CDR1 is SEHNR and CDR2 is FQNEAQ (reference sequence). The CDR3 extends over 12 amino acids. The CDR3 DNA sequence: TGTGCCAGCAGCCGGAGCACAGATACGCAGTATTTT. Translation: CASSRSTDTQYF. Combining the CDR3 with reference TRBV7-9 and TRBJ2-3 gives the whole variable domain DTGVSQNPRHKITKRGQNVTFRCDPISEHNRLYWYRQTLGQGPEFLTYFQNEAQLEKSRLLSDRFSAERPKGSFSTLEIQRTEQGDSAMYLCASSRSTDTQYFGPGTRLTVL.

The chain recombines TRBV5-6 with TRBJ1-3, with 7 bases that match TRBD1. Germline CDR1 reads SGHDT; CDR2 reads YYEEEE. J was trimmed by 1 base and V by 4 bases; bases with no gene match: 5. This CDR3 comprises 15 residues. DNA of the CDR3: TGTGCCAGCAGCCTGAACAGGGGTTCTGGAAACACCATATATTTT. Its protein product is CASSLNRGSGNTIYF.